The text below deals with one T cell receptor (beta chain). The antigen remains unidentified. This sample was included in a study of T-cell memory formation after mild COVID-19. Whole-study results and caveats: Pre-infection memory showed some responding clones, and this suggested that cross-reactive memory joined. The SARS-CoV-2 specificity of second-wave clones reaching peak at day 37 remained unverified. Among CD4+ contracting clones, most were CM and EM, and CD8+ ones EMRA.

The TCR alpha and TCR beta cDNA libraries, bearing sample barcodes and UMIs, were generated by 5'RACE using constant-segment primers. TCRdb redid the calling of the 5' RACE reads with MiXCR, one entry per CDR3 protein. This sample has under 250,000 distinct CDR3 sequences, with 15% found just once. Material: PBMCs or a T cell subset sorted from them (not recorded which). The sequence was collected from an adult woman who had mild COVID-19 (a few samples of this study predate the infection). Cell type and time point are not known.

The CDR3 DNA sequence: TGTGCCAGCGAGGGACAGGGAGGTTCACCCCTCCACTTT. Translating it yields CASEGQGGSPLHF. This chain connects TRBV9 to TRBJ1-6; the match to TRBD1 covers 9 bases. Germline V gives CDR1 SGDLS, CDR2 YYNGEE. The CDR3 covers 13 residues. The J segment lost 9 bases and the V segment lost 7 bases, leaving 5 bases of the junction unmatched. The complete variable domain, with remaining parts taken from reference TRBV9 and TRBJ1-6, reads DSGVTQTPKHLITATGQRVTLRCSPRSGDLSVYWYQQSLDQGLQFLIQYYNGEERAKGNILERFSAQQFPDLHSELNLSSLELGDSALYFCASEGQGGSPLHFGNGTRLTVT.